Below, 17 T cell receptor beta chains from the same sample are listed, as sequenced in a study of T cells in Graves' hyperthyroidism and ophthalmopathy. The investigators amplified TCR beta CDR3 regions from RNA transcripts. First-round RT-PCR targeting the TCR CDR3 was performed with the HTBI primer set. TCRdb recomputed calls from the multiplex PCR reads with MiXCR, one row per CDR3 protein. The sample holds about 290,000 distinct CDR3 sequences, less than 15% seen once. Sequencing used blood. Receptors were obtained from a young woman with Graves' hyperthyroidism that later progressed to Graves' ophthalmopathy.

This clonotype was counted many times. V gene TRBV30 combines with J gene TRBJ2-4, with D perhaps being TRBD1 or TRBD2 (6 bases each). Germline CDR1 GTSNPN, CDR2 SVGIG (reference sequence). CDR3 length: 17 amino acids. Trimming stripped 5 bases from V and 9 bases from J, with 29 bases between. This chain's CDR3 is CAWASGSGAGTLSIQYF. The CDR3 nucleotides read TGTGCCTGGGCCTCGGGGTCGGGGGCGGGTACTTTGAGCATTCAGTACTTC.

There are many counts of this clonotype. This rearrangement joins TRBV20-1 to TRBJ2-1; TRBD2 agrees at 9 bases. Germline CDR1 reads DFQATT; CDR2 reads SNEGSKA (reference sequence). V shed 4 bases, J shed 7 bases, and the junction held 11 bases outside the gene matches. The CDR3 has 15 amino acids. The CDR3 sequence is CSAIQWLAGRNEQFF. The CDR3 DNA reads TGCAGTGCTATCCAATGGCTAGCGGGGAGGAATGAGCAGTTCTTC.

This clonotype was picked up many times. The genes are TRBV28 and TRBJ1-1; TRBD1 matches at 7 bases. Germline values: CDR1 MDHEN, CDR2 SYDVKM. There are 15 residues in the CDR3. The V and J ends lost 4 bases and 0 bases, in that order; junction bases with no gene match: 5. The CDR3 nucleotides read TGTGCCAGCAGTTCAAGCAGGGGGATGAACACTGAAGCTTTCTTT. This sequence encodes CASSSSRGMNTEAFF.

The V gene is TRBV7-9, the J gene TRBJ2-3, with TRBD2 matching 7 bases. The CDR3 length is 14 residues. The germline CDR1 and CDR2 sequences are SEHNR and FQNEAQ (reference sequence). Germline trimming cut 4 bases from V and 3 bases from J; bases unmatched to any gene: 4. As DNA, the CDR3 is TGTGCCAGCAGCTGGGCTAGCGGAACAGATACGCAGTATTTT. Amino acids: CASSWASGTDTQYF.

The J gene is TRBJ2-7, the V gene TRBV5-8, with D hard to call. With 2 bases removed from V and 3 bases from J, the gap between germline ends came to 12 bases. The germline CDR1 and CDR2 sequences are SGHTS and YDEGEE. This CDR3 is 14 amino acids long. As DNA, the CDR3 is TGTGCCAGCAGCTTCTACAGCTCAGTCTACGAGCAGTACTTC. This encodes CASSFYSSVYEQYF. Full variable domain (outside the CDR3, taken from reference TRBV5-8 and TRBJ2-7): EAGVTQSPTHLIKTRGQQATLRCSPISGHTSVYWYQQALGLGLQFLLWYDEGEERNRGNFPPRFSGRQFPNYSSELNVNALELEDSALYLCASSFYSSVYEQYFGPGTRLTVT.

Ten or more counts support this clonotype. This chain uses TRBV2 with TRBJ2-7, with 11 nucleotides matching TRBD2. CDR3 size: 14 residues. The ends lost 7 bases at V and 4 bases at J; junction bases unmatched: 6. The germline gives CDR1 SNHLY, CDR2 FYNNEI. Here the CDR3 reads CASTGGLAEYEQYF. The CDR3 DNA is TGTGCCAGCACTGGGGGACTAGCGGAGTACGAGCAGTACTTC.

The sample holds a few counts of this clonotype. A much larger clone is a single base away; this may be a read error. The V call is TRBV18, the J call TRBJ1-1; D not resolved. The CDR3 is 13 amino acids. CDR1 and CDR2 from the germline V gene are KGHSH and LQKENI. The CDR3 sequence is CASSTSEITEASF. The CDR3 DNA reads TGTGCCAGCTCAACCTCAGAAATCACTGAAGCTTCCTTT.

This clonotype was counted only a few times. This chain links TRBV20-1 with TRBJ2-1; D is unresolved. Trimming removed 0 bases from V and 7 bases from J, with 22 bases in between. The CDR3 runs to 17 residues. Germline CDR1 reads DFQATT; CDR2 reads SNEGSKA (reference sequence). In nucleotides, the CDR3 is TGCAGTGCTAGAGACCAAAATCCGAGCCGTAGTGTGAATGAGCAGTTCTTC. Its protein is CSARDQNPSRSVNEQFF.

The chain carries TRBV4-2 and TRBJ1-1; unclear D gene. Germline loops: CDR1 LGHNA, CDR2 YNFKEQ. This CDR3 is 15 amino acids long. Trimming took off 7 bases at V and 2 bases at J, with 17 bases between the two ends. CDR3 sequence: CASNPLPDLNTEAFF. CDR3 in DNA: TGTGCCAGCAACCCATTACCCGACCTTAACACTGAAGCTTTCTTT.

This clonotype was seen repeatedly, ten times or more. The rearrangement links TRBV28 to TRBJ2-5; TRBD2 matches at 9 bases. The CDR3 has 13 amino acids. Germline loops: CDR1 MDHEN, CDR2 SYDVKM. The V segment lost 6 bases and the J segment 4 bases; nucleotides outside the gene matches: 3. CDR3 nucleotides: TGTGCCAGCAGGGGTAGCGGGGGAGAGACCCAGTACTTC. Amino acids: CASRGSGGETQYF.

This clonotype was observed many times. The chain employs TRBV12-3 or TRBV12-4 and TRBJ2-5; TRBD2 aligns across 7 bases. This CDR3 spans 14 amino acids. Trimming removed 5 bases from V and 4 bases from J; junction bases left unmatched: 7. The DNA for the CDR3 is TGTGCCAGCAGTCGCATGACTAGCATAGAGACCCAGTACTTC. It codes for CASSRMTSIETQYF.

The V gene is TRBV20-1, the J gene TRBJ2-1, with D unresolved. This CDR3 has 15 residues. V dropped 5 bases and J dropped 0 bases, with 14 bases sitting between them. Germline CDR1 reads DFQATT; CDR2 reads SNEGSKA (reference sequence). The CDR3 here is CSAYKGLSSYNEQFF. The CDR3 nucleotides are TGCAGTGCTTATAAAGGGCTGAGCTCCTACAATGAGCAGTTCTTC.

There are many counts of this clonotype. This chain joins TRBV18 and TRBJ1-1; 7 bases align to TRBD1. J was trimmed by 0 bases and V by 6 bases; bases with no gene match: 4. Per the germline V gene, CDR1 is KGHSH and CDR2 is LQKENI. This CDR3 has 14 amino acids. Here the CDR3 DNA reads TGTGCCAGCTCTGGGGACAGTCTGAACACTGAAGCTTTCTTT. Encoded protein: CASSGDSLNTEAFF.

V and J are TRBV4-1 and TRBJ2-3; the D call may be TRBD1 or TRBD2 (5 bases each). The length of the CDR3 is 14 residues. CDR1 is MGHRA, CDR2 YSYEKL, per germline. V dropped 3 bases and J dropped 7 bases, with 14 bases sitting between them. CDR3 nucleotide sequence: TGCGCCAGCAGCCAGGCCCCGGGACCTCATACGCAGTATTTT. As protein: CASSQAPGPHTQYF.

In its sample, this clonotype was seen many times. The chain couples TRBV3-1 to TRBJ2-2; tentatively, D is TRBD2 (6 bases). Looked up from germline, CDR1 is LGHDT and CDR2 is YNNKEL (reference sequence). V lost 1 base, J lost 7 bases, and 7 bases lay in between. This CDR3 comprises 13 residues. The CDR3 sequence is CASSQGRDGELFF. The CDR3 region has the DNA TGTGCCAGCAGCCAAGGGAGGGACGGGGAGCTGTTTTTT.

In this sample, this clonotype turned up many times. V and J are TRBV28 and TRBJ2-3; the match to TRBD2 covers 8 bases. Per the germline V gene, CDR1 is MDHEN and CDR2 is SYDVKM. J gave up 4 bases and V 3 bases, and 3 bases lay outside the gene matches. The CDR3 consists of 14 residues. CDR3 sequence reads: CASSLPGGSDTQYF. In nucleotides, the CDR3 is TGTGCCAGCAGTTTGCCGGGGGGGTCAGATACGCAGTATTTT.

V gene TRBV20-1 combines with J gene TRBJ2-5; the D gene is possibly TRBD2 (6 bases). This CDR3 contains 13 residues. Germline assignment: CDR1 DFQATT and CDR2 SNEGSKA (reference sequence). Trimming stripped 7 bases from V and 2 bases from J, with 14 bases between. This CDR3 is CSGGADYQETQYF. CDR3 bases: TGCAGTGGCGGAGCGGACTATCAAGAGACCCAGTACTTC.